Listed here are 22 T cell receptor beta chains from one sample, sequenced in a study of blood T cell repertoires in COVID-19. The repertoire was sequenced with immunoSEQ multiplex PCR; TCRdb's copy has only in-frame clones and lacks some. The table lists fewer than 350,000 clones, 90% of them singletons. The specimen sequenced was peripheral blood. All receptors come from a woman in her twenties or thirties with COVID-19, enrolled during active disease.

J is TRBJ2-5 and V is TRBV4-1; TRBD1 agrees at 7 bases. Germline values: CDR1 MGHRA, CDR2 YSYEKL. V lost 4 bases, J lost 3 bases, and 5 bases stayed unmatched. The CDR3 loop spans 14 amino acids. CDR3 sequence (DNA): TGCGCCAGCAGCCGTCCCGGACAGGAAGAGACCCAGTACTTC. This translates into CASSRPGQEETQYF.

The rearrangement uses TRBV7-9 and TRBJ1-2; D possibly corresponds to TRBD1 (5 bases). The CDR3 consists of 12 residues. V was cut by 5 bases and J by 8 bases, with 12 bases left in between. Germline V CDR1 and CDR2: SEHNR, FQNEAQ (reference sequence). CDR3 protein: CASSPPGEGYTF. For the CDR3, the DNA is TGTGCCAGCAGCCCTCCGGGGGAAGGCTACACCTTC.

The chain joins TRBV5-1 to TRBJ2-3; D is ambiguous. The V end was cut by 4 bases, the J end by 0 bases, with 12 bases between. Per germline, CDR1 SGHRS and CDR2 YFSETQ. This CDR3 has 15 residues. CDR3 nucleotides: TGCGCCAGCAGCCCAGCGAGCCCGAGCACAGATACGCAGTATTTT. Residues: CASSPASPSTDTQYF.

The chain combines TRBV6-5 with TRBJ1-2; D is uncertain. The CDR3 spans 15 residues. Germline V gene lookup returns CDR1 MNHEY and CDR2 SVGAGI. The V gene lost 6 bases and the J gene lost 4 bases, with 18 bases spanning the gap. DNA of the CDR3: TGTGCCAGCAGGGCTAGACAAGGAAGCGGCTATGGCTACACCTTC. Translation: CASRARQGSGYGYTF.

The chain recombines TRBV6-5 with TRBJ2-1; 9 bases match TRBD2. Germline-derived CDR1 and CDR2 are MNHEY and SVGAGI. This CDR3 is built from 13 residues. The junction had 3 bases not matched to a gene; V was cut back by 3 bases and J by 9 bases. The CDR3 loop reads CASSYRREGEQFF. CDR3 nucleotide sequence: TGTGCCAGCAGTTATAGGCGGGAGGGTGAGCAGTTCTTC.

The sample holds one count of this clone. V and J are TRBV7-9 and TRBJ2-1; TRBD1 matches 9 bases. J was trimmed by 5 bases and V by 3 bases; bases with no gene match: 8. This CDR3 has 16 amino acids. Germline lookup yields CDR1 SEHNR and CDR2 FQNEAQ (reference sequence). DNA of the CDR3: TGTGCCAGCAGCTTGGATGGGACAGGGCGAAACAATGAGCAGTTCTTC. It specifies CASSLDGTGRNNEQFF.

The chain has TRBV29-1 and TRBJ2-7; TRBD2 is a possible D gene (6 bases). The CDR3 is 11 residues long. CDR1 and CDR2 from the germline V gene are SQVTM and ANQGSEA. The V end was cut by 5 bases, the J end by 4 bases, with 9 bases between. The CDR3 nucleotides read TGCAGCGTTTATGCGGGATACGAGCAGTACTTC. Translating gives CSVYAGYEQYF.

CDR3 nucleotides: TGCGCCAGCAGCTCTCGGGGTGAAGCTTTCTTT. Its protein is CASSSRGEAFF. J is TRBJ1-1 and V is TRBV5-1; D is unclear. Germline V lookup: CDR1 SGHRS, CDR2 YFSETQ. The CDR3 runs to 11 residues. The V and J ends lost 3 bases and 7 bases respectively, with 7 bases between them. The full variable domain, with the rest looked up from reference TRBV5-1 and TRBJ1-1, is KAGVTQTPRYLIKTRGQQVTLSCSPISGHRSVSWYQQTPGQGLQFLFEYFSETQRNKGNFPGRFSGRQFSNSRSEMNVSTLELGDSALYLCASSSRGEAFFGQGTRLTVV.

The chain combines TRBV30 with TRBJ1-2, with TRBD1 as a possible D gene (5 bases). The germline gives CDR1 GTSNPN, CDR2 SVGIG (reference sequence). Trimming cost V 3 bases and J 3 bases, with 14 bases left between them. This CDR3 region has 14 residues. For the CDR3, the DNA is TGTGCCTGGAGGCGGGACTGGGACCACTATGGCTACACCTTC. Translated, it gives CAWRRDWDHYGYTF.

The genes are TRBV18 and TRBJ1-4; D call uncertain. CDR3 length: 13 residues. Trimming removed 5 bases from V and 8 bases from J, with 12 bases in between. Germline CDR1 and CDR2: KGHSH and LQKENI. The CDR3 here is CASSNQAGEKLFF. For the CDR3, the DNA is TGTGCCAGCTCAAACCAGGCGGGAGAAAAACTGTTTTTT. Together with reference TRBV18 and TRBJ1-4, the CDR3 gives the full variable domain: NAGVMQNPRHLVRRRGQEARLRCSPMKGHSHVYWYRQLPEEGLKFMVYLQKENIIDESGMPKERFSAEFPKEGPSILRIQQVVRGDSAAYFCASSNQAGEKLFFGSGTQLSVL.

This sequence joins TRBV7-2 and TRBJ1-3; D is ambiguous. The CDR3 extends over 14 amino acids. Germline V gene sequence: CDR1 SGHTA, CDR2 FQGNSA. The ends were cut back, 7 bases at V and 0 bases at J, with 10 bases in the middle. CDR3: CASTETGSGNTIYF. CDR3 DNA: TGTGCCAGCACCGAGACTGGCTCTGGAAACACCATATATTTT. The full variable domain, its missing parts supplied by reference TRBV7-2 and TRBJ1-3, is GAGVSQSPSNKVTEKGKDVELRCDPISGHTALYWYRQSLGQGLEFLIYFQGNSAPDKSGLPSDRFSAERTGGSVSTLTIQRTQQEDSAVYLCASTETGSGNTIYFGEGSWLTVV.

The chain links TRBV7-2 to TRBJ2-3, with 9 bases matching TRBD2. V was clipped by 2 bases and J by 4 bases; unmatched bases: 1. Germline values: CDR1 SGHTA, CDR2 FQGNSA. CDR3 length equals 14 residues. This CDR3 is CASSLRLAADTQYF. Written as DNA, the CDR3 is TGTGCCAGCAGCTTAAGACTAGCGGCAGATACGCAGTATTTT.

V is TRBV7-2 and J is TRBJ1-2; 7 positions match TRBD1. Germline assignment: CDR1 SGHTA and CDR2 FQGNSA. The CDR3 has 15 amino acids. V was pared by 5 bases and J by 6 bases, with 12 bases of the junction left unmatched. DNA of the CDR3: TGTGCCAGCAGCCATAGTTACAGGGGCAGGGATGGCTACACCTTC. Encoded protein: CASSHSYRGRDGYTF.

This clone was seen a handful of times. This chain joins TRBV4-2 and TRBJ1-1; D call uncertain. The CDR3 has 17 residues. Germline CDR1 LGHNA, CDR2 YNFKEQ. V was clipped by 0 bases and J by 0 bases, with 14 bases between them. CDR3 loop: CASSQDPWAGMNTEAFF. In DNA, the CDR3 is TGTGCCAGCAGCCAAGATCCATGGGCGGGGATGAACACTGAAGCTTTCTTT.

The rearrangement joins TRBV2 to TRBJ2-2; TRBD2 matches at 10 bases. Trimming at V came to 5 bases and at J to 4 bases, leaving 10 bases not matched to a gene. The germline V gene encodes CDR1 SNHLY and CDR2 FYNNEI. The CDR3 is made up of 17 amino acids. CDR3 loop: CASSWGPSGRPTGELFF. The CDR3 DNA sequence: TGTGCCAGCAGTTGGGGACCTAGCGGGAGACCCACCGGGGAGCTGTTTTTT. The full variable domain, with the rest looked up from reference TRBV2 and TRBJ2-2, is EPEVTQTPSHQVTQMGQEVILRCVPISNHLYFYWYRQILGQKVEFLVSFYNNEISEKSEIFDDQFSVERPDGSNFTLKIRSTKLEDSAMYFCASSWGPSGRPTGELFFGEGSRLTVL.

V is TRBV20-1 and J is TRBJ2-6; 9 nucleotides match TRBD2. The CDR3 is made up of 18 amino acids. The V gene's germline CDR1 is DFQATT and CDR2 SNEGSKA (reference sequence). V was clipped by 3 bases and J by 0 bases; unmatched bases: 9. The CDR3 loop is CSASPIAGAISGANVLTF. The CDR3 DNA reads TGCAGTGCTAGTCCTATAGCGGGAGCTATCTCTGGGGCCAACGTCCTGACTTTC.

J is TRBJ2-7 and V is TRBV28, with D possibly being TRBD1 (6 bases). Germline CDR1 and CDR2: MDHEN and SYDVKM. The CDR3 is 15 amino acids. V gave up 6 bases and J gave up 3 bases, with 18 bases separating them. CDR3: CASRLQGLSGYEQYF. Written as DNA, the CDR3 is TGTGCCAGCAGGCTACAGGGCCTCTCGGGCTACGAGCAGTACTTC.

The rearrangement links TRBV9 to TRBJ2-2; 8 positions match TRBD2. CDR1 and CDR2 (germline): SGDLS, YYNGEE. V shed 0 bases, J shed 5 bases, and the junction held 9 bases outside the gene matches. The CDR3 runs to 17 residues. DNA for the CDR3: TGTGCCAGCAGCGTAGAGGGTGCGGGAGGACGGACCGGGGAGCTGTTTTTT. Amino acids: CASSVEGAGGRTGELFF.

In DNA form, the CDR3 reads TGTGCCAGCAGTCCGGGACAGGCCTTGAACACTGAAGCTTTCTTT. As protein: CASSPGQALNTEAFF. The chain uses TRBV28 and TRBJ1-1, with 8 bases matching TRBD1. V lost 5 bases and J lost 0; bases outside the gene matches: 5. This CDR3 contains 15 residues. Looked up from germline, CDR1 is MDHEN and CDR2 is SYDVKM.

The V gene is TRBV3-1 (or the pseudogene TRBV3-2), the J gene TRBJ1-1, with D uncertain. Trimming removed 0 bases at V and 6 bases at J, with 11 bases between. The CDR3 sequence is 14 residues long. Germline CDR1 and CDR2: LGHDT and YNNKEL (reference sequence). The CDR3 region is CASSQEIGVAEAFF. DNA for the CDR3: TGTGCCAGCAGCCAAGAGATCGGGGTTGCTGAAGCTTTCTTT.

This clone was counted only a few times. The chain is built from TRBV6-5 and TRBJ2-7; the D gene is possibly TRBD1 (6 bases). Trimming left V 7 bases short and J 5 bases short, with 6 bases between. CDR1 is MNHEY, CDR2 SVGAGI, per germline. The CDR3 is 10 amino acids. The CDR3 DNA is TGTGCCAGCAACAGGGACGAGCAGTACTTC. Amino acid sequence: CASNRDEQYF.

In nucleotides, the CDR3 is TGTGCCAGCAGCTTAGGCACAGGAGAACAGTACTATGGCTACACCTTC. This translates into CASSLGTGEQYYGYTF. This chain uses TRBV13 with TRBJ1-2; a weak D match, TRBD1 (5 bases). The germline CDR1 and CDR2 sequences are PRHDT and FYEKMQ (reference sequence). V was cut by 0 bases and J by 3 bases, with 14 bases left in between. This CDR3 is built from 16 residues.